This T cell receptor beta chain stems from a study of response to subunit inactivated influenza vaccine. Using its own MiXCR run on the RT-PCR reads, TCRdb lists one record per CDR3 protein. The data show about 570,000 distinct CDR3 sequences, 11% seen once. V was pared by 1 base and J by 4 bases, with 11 bases between. The germline V gene encodes CDR1 SEHNR and CDR2 FQNEAQ (reference sequence). CDR3 length equals 16 residues. These data were also filed under a second study, of T cells expressing NK-cell markers. Per that paper: UMIs were included in TCR beta cDNA generated by 5'RACE template switching. Where four donors were concerned, these clonotypes also led the CD3+CD56-NKG2C+ fraction.

This sequence originates from a man aged 50 or older who received an inactivated influenza vaccine. The V gene is TRBV7-9, the J gene TRBJ2-6; no clear D gene. Sequenced material: PBMCs from blood, taken on the day of vaccination. CDR3 amino acids: CASSLGSVEGANVLTF. The CDR3 nucleotides are TGTGCCAGCAGCTTAGGCAGCGTTGAAGGGGCCAACGTCCTGACTTTC.